Below, 32 T cell receptor beta chains from the same sample are listed, as sequenced in a study of cytomegalovirus exposure and HLA in healthy donors. This PCR relied on a set of 60 Vbeta primers and 13 Jbeta primers. Profiling relied on immunoSEQ multiplex PCR, and the TCRdb table lists in-frame clones only, not all of them. Here the sample spans about 160,000 clones, more than 75% being singletons. The sample taken for sequencing was PBMCs. These TCRs come from a man aged 18 to 29 in good health and CMV-seropositive.

The chain joins TRBV5-1 to TRBJ1-1; D gene unclear. The V gene lost 0 bases and the J gene lost 7 bases, with 16 bases spanning the gap. The CDR3 has 15 amino acids. CDR1 is SGHRS, CDR2 YFSETQ, per germline. CDR3 coding DNA: TGCGCCAGCAGCTTGGCGGTGCAGGATTTGAATGAAGCTTTCTTT. Translating it yields CASSLAVQDLNEAFF.

This chain uses TRBV4-2 with TRBJ2-2, with unresolved D. The CDR3 runs 16 residues. In germline, CDR1 is LGHNA, CDR2 YNFKEQ. Trimming left V 0 bases short and J 5 bases short, with 13 bases between. CDR3 loop: CASSQDLPVPTGELFF. CDR3 nucleotide sequence: TGTGCCAGCAGCCAAGATCTTCCGGTACCGACCGGGGAGCTGTTTTTT.

The V call is TRBV6-1, the J call TRBJ1-5, with a weak D call TRBD1 (6 bases). The CDR3 sequence is 15 residues long. Trimming removed 7 bases at V and 0 bases at J, with 13 bases between. CDR1 and CDR2 from the germline V gene are MNHNS and SASEGT. CDR3 sequence (DNA): TGTGCCAGCAACGCACAGGGTTATAGCAATCAGCCCCAGCATTTT. Protein: CASNAQGYSNQPQHF.

The rearrangement links TRBV27 to TRBJ1-1; 8 nucleotides align to TRBD1. Germline V gives CDR1 MNHEY, CDR2 SMNVEV (reference sequence). V lost 3 bases and J lost 4; bases outside the gene matches: 4. The CDR3 has 14 residues. The CDR3 nucleotides read TGTGCCAGCAGTTTGACAGGGGCGCGCACTGAAGCTTTCTTT. Its translation: CASSLTGARTEAFF.

This chain connects TRBV19 to TRBJ2-7, with 8 bases that match TRBD1. There are 13 residues in the CDR3. Trimming at V came to 5 bases and at J to 3 bases, leaving 3 bases not matched to a gene. Germline V gene data show CDR1 as LNHDA and CDR2 as SQIVND (reference sequence). The CDR3 loop is CASSRQGLYEQYF. In DNA, the CDR3 is TGTGCCAGTAGTCGACAGGGGCTCTACGAGCAGTACTTC.

The V and J genes are TRBV27 and TRBJ2-1; TRBD2 aligns across 8 bases. Losses at the gene ends were 5 bases for V and 6 bases for J; bases not matched to a gene: 6. The CDR3 length is 14 residues. Germline V CDR1 and CDR2: MNHEY, SMNVEV (reference sequence). This CDR3 is CASSPLGTSNEQFF. The CDR3 DNA reads as TGTGCCAGCAGTCCCCTAGGGACTAGCAATGAGCAGTTCTTC.

V gene TRBV4-1 combines with J gene TRBJ1-2, with D maybe TRBD1 (5 bases). This CDR3 has 14 residues. The germline V gene encodes CDR1 MGHRA and CDR2 YSYEKL. V dropped 0 bases and J dropped 4 bases, with 9 bases sitting between them. The CDR3 region is CASSQDQGVYGYTF. The CDR3 nucleotides are TGCGCCAGCAGCCAAGACCAGGGTGTCTATGGCTACACCTTC.

The chain uses TRBV7-2 and TRBJ2-2, with TRBD2 matching 7 bases. The CDR3 covers 15 residues. Germline V CDR1 and CDR2: SGHTA, FQGNSA. V dropped 1 base and J dropped 5; count of bases not matched to a gene: 4. The CDR3 is CASSLVTGRTGELFF. The CDR3 bases are TGTGCCAGCAGCTTAGTCACCGGGAGGACCGGGGAGCTGTTTTTT.

The chain combines TRBV6-1 with TRBJ2-5, with 9 positions matching TRBD1. Gene TRBJ2-7 matches the end of the DNA better, so the J call may be wrong. Looked up from germline, CDR1 is MNHNS and CDR2 is SASEGT. This CDR3 spans 14 amino acids. CDR3 DNA sequence: TGTGCCAGCTTGGAGGGGGACAGGGTAGGCGAGCAGTACTTC. It translates to CASLEGDRVGEQYF.

CDR3 nucleotides: TGCGCCAGCAGCCAAACCTCGACAAAAACGAATGAAAAACTGTTTTTT. Its protein product is CASSQTSTKTNEKLFF. This rearrangement joins TRBV4-1 to TRBJ1-4; no definite D call. Per germline, CDR1 MGHRA and CDR2 YSYEKL. V was shortened by 2 bases and J by 5 bases, with 15 bases between the two germline ends. The CDR3 is 16 residues long.

This clone was picked up a small number of times. The rearrangement joins TRBV19 to TRBJ1-1, with TRBD1 identical over 8 bases. The CDR3 has 14 residues. Germline values: CDR1 LNHDA, CDR2 SQIVND (reference sequence). J was trimmed by 2 bases and V by 9 bases; bases with no gene match: 8. The CDR3 DNA is TGTGCCAGCCGGAGGGACAGGATAAACACTGAAGCTTTCTTT. This codes for CASRRDRINTEAFF.

This chain connects TRBV5-5 to TRBJ1-4; no clear D gene. V was cut by 0 bases and J by 4 bases, with 7 bases left in between. The germline CDR1 and CDR2 sequences are SGHKS and YYEKEE (reference sequence). This CDR3 is 14 amino acids long. This CDR3 is CASSLAYVNEKLFF. In DNA form, the CDR3 reads TGTGCCAGCAGCTTGGCCTATGTTAATGAAAAACTGTTTTTT.

The chain recombines TRBV7-6 with TRBJ2-7; 9 bases are a match to TRBD1. The V segment lost 4 bases and the J segment 3 bases; nucleotides outside the gene matches: 7. This CDR3 spans 15 amino acids. The V gene's germline CDR1 is SGHVS and CDR2 FNYEAQ. CDR3 sequence: CASSSLEGQGYEQYF. CDR3 nucleotide sequence: TGTGCCAGCAGCTCACTCGAGGGACAGGGCTACGAGCAGTACTTC.

The V and J genes are TRBV4-2 and TRBJ2-1, with 7 nucleotides matching TRBD1. The J segment lost 9 bases and the V segment lost 4 bases, leaving 3 bases of the junction unmatched. This CDR3 contains 12 residues. Per germline, CDR1 LGHNA and CDR2 YNFKEQ. CDR3 amino acids: CASSLNRGEQFF. The CDR3 region has the DNA TGTGCCAGCAGCCTGAACAGGGGTGAGCAGTTCTTC.

This chain joins TRBV11-2 and TRBJ1-1, with 7 nucleotides matching TRBD1. Looked up from germline, CDR1 is SGHAT and CDR2 is FQNNGV. V lost 2 bases, J lost 2 bases, and 5 bases stayed unmatched. The CDR3 totals 15 residues. CDR3 sequence: CASSLLTGSNTEAFF. CDR3 nucleotides: TGTGCCAGCAGCTTACTGACAGGGAGCAACACTGAAGCTTTCTTT.

This clone came up a few times. This CDR3 reads CASSFQGGGGTEAFF. The DNA for the CDR3 is TGTGCCAGTAGTTTTCAGGGCGGGGGTGGCACTGAAGCTTTCTTT. The chain couples TRBV19 to TRBJ1-1; D possibly corresponds to TRBD1 (5 bases). The CDR3 covers 15 residues. The germline CDR1 and CDR2 sequences are LNHDA and SQIVND (reference sequence). The V end was cut by 5 bases, the J end by 4 bases, with 17 bases between.

The J gene is TRBJ1-1, the V gene TRBV30; 7 bases map to TRBD1. The CDR3 has 14 amino acids. CDR1 GTSNPN and CDR2 SVGIG come from the germline V gene (reference sequence). The V and J ends lost 0 bases and 6 bases, in that order; junction bases with no gene match: 7. CDR3 nucleotides: TGTGCCTGGAGTGTACGACAGGGAGGCTCTGAAGCTTTCTTT. It yields the protein CAWSVRQGGSEAFF.

The chain has TRBV6-6 and TRBJ2-7; no firm D call. The ends were cut back, 2 bases at V and 4 bases at J, with 12 bases in the middle. CDR1 is MNHNY and CDR2 is SVGAGI in the germline V gene (reference sequence). This CDR3 contains 14 residues. The CDR3 reads CASSYARSQYEQYF. In nucleotides, the CDR3 is TGTGCCAGCAGTTACGCCAGGTCCCAATACGAGCAGTACTTC.

The chain combines TRBV18 with TRBJ2-1, with 10 bases fitting TRBD2. The length of the CDR3 is 15 residues. CDR1 and CDR2 from the germline V gene are KGHSH and LQKENI. V was pared by 2 bases and J by 7 bases, with 5 bases of the junction left unmatched. The CDR3 spells CASSPLIAGGNEQFF. The CDR3 coding sequence is TGTGCCAGCTCACCATTAATAGCGGGAGGAAATGAGCAGTTCTTC.

This clone has more than one count but fewer than ten. The chain is built from TRBV5-4 and TRBJ1-2; 9 bases line up with TRBD1. Per the germline V gene, CDR1 is SGHNT and CDR2 is YYREEE (reference sequence). V lost 3 bases to trimming and J lost 2 bases; unmatched junction nucleotides: 5. The CDR3 totals 15 residues. CDR3 in amino acids: CASSSDRGKNYGYTF. The DNA for the CDR3 is TGTGCCAGCAGCTCGGACAGGGGAAAAAACTATGGCTACACCTTC. Full variable domain (remainder filled in from reference TRBV5-4 and TRBJ1-2): ETGVTQSPTHLIKTRGQQVTLRCSSQSGHNTVSWYQQALGQGPQFIFQYYREEENGRGNFPPRFSGLQFPNYSSELNVNALELDDSALYLCASSSDRGKNYGYTFGSGTRLTVV.

The chain uses TRBV11-2 and TRBJ1-2; 7 bases align to TRBD1. V was clipped by 5 bases and J by 2 bases; unmatched bases: 17. Germline CDR1 reads SGHAT; CDR2 reads FQNNGV. This CDR3 contains 18 residues. CDR3 in amino acids: CASSPDAGTANRNYGYTF. The CDR3 bases are TGTGCCAGCAGCCCGGATGCCGGGACAGCGAATCGAAACTATGGCTACACCTTC. Filled out from reference TRBV11-2 and TRBJ1-2, the complete variable domain reads EAGVAQSPRYKIIEKRQSVAFWCNPISGHATLYWYQQILGQGPKLLIQFQNNGVVDDSQLPKDRFSAERLKGVDSTLKIQPAKLEDSAVYLCASSPDAGTANRNYGYTFGSGTRLTVV.

This chain connects TRBV2 to TRBJ2-1; D perhaps matches TRBD1 (6 bases). Trimming took off 5 bases at V and 0 bases at J, with 14 bases between the two ends. The CDR3 runs 16 residues. Germline V gene data show CDR1 as SNHLY and CDR2 as FYNNEI. CDR3 sequence: CASSLQGPSSYNEQFF. The DNA for the CDR3 is TGTGCCAGCAGTTTACAGGGTCCCAGCTCCTACAATGAGCAGTTCTTC.

This clone was seen only once. The chain links TRBV30 to TRBJ1-1; the D gene is possibly TRBD1 (5 bases). Germline V lookup: CDR1 GTSNPN, CDR2 SVGIG (reference sequence). This CDR3 is 17 amino acids long. V was clipped by 3 bases and J by 0 bases, with 20 bases between them. The CDR3 reads CAWSPRRGRGMNTEAFF. CDR3 nucleotide sequence: TGTGCCTGGAGCCCAAGAAGGGGCCGGGGGATGAACACTGAAGCTTTCTTT.

The rearrangement joins TRBV30 to TRBJ2-7, with D possibly matching TRBD2 (6 bases). Germline CDR1 and CDR2: GTSNPN and SVGIG (reference sequence). The CDR3 is 13 amino acids. The V end was cut by 2 bases, the J end by 1 base, with 9 bases between. The CDR3, as DNA: TGTGCCTGGAGTCCGGGGAGGTCCTACGAGCAGTACTTC. It translates to CAWSPGRSYEQYF.

This clone was seen more than once but under ten times. The rearrangement links TRBV7-2 to TRBJ2-2; 9 positions agree with TRBD1. J was trimmed by 4 bases and V by 5 bases; bases with no gene match: 14. The CDR3 covers 18 residues. Looked up from germline, CDR1 is SGHTA and CDR2 is FQGNSA. CDR3 region: CASSLLTLGTGFTGELFF. The CDR3 DNA is TGTGCCAGCAGCCTTTTAACTTTAGGGACAGGGTTCACCGGGGAGCTGTTTTTT.

This clone appeared once. The chain joins TRBV5-6 to TRBJ2-7, with TRBD1 as a possible D gene (5 bases). V lost 3 bases and J 8 bases, leaving 15 bases between the germline ends. This CDR3 spans 13 amino acids. Germline CDR1 reads SGHDT; CDR2 reads YYEEEE. In DNA form, the CDR3 reads TGTGCCAGCAGCTCGGCAGGGATCCGGAAGCAGTACTTC. It codes for CASSSAGIRKQYF. Supplemented by reference TRBV5-6 and TRBJ2-7, the full variable domain reads DAGVTQSPTHLIKTRGQQVTLRCSPKSGHDTVSWYQQALGQGPQFIFQYYEEEERQRGNFPDRFSGHQFPNYSSELNVNALLLGDSALYLCASSSAGIRKQYFGPGTRLTVT.

The chain is built from TRBV5-4 and TRBJ2-7, with D maybe TRBD2 (5 bases). Germline V lookup: CDR1 SGHNT, CDR2 YYREEE (reference sequence). The germline V and J ends were trimmed by 4 bases and 3 bases, with 14 bases remaining between them. The CDR3 covers 14 residues. The chain's CDR3 is CASSHALGLYEQYF. CDR3 DNA sequence: TGTGCCAGCAGCCACGCACTAGGCCTCTACGAGCAGTACTTC.

V and J are TRBV28 and TRBJ2-2, with 7 bases that match TRBD1. This CDR3 contains 14 residues. Unmatched junction bases numbered 4, after V lost 2 bases and J lost 7 bases. Germline values: CDR1 MDHEN, CDR2 SYDVKM. The CDR3, as DNA: TGTGCCAGCAGTTTAATACAGGGGTTCGGGGAGCTGTTTTTT. Its translation: CASSLIQGFGELFF.

The chain has TRBV5-4 and TRBJ2-3, with 9 positions matching TRBD1. Germline CDR1 is SGHNT and CDR2 is YYREEE (reference sequence). The CDR3 length is 15 residues. J was trimmed by 1 base and V by 5 bases; bases with no gene match: 5. The CDR3 here is CASRAGTGRTDTQYF. In DNA, the CDR3 is TGTGCCAGCAGGGCCGGGACAGGGCGCACAGATACGCAGTATTTT. The full variable domain, completed using reference TRBV5-4 and TRBJ2-3, is ETGVTQSPTHLIKTRGQQVTLRCSSQSGHNTVSWYQQALGQGPQFIFQYYREEENGRGNFPPRFSGLQFPNYSSELNVNALELDDSALYLCASRAGTGRTDTQYFGPGTRLTVL.

This clone showed up just a few times. The chain has TRBV6-6 and TRBJ2-7, with TRBD2 matching 8 bases. Trimming cost V 10 bases and J 1 base; bases outside gene matches: 3. The CDR3 length is 12 residues. The V gene's germline CDR1 is MNHNY and CDR2 SVGAGI (reference sequence). Here the CDR3 DNA reads TGTGCCACGGGGGGGGGATCCTACGAGCAGTACTTC. This codes for CATGGGSYEQYF.

This clone was counted a single time. V usage is TRBV4-1 and J usage is TRBJ1-2, with TRBD1 matching 9 bases. This CDR3 has 19 amino acids. CDR1 MGHRA and CDR2 YSYEKL come from the germline V gene. V was clipped by 0 bases and J by 0 bases; unmatched bases: 11. CDR3 loop: CASSQEIRGQGIPNYGYTF. CDR3 bases: TGCGCCAGCAGCCAAGAAATTCGGGGACAGGGAATACCTAACTATGGCTACACCTTC.

The chain couples TRBV14 to TRBJ2-5, with TRBD1 identical over 9 bases. Matching the DNA end better, TRBJ2-7 makes the J call doubtful. Germline V lookup: CDR1 SGHDN, CDR2 FVKESK. The CDR3 sequence is 15 residues long. CDR3 bases: TGTGCCAGCAGCCCACCGGGACAGGGACCCTACGAGCAGTACTTC. This gives the protein CASSPPGQGPYEQYF.